Here is one T cell receptor beta chain with its context. Its cognate antigen is unknown. This entry comes from a study of T-cell memory formation after mild COVID-19. Libraries for TCRalpha and TCRbeta carried sample barcodes and unique molecular identifiers via 5'RACE. MiXCR was run by TCRdb on the 5' RACE reads, yielding one entry per CDR3 protein. This sample has around 200,000 distinct CDR3 sequences, with roughly 18% found just once. The CDR3 loop spans 13 amino acids. The V gene lost 1 base and the J gene lost 3 bases, with 8 bases spanning the gap. Per the germline V gene, CDR1 is SGHKS and CDR2 is YYEKEE (reference sequence). Study-level points and caveats: Later expanders leaned CD4+, whereas clones that contracted between day 15 and 85 were balanced CD4/CD8. In pre-infection memory, a portion of responding clones appeared, which suggested that cross-reactive memory joined.

V and J are TRBV5-5 and TRBJ2-7; no reliable D call. The clonotype was recovered from a man between 18 and 29 years old who had mild COVID-19 (a few samples of this study predate the infection). Cell type and time point are not known. The sample comprised PBMCs or a T cell subset sorted from them (not recorded which). This chain's CDR3 is CASSLTRFYEQYF. The CDR3 DNA is TGTGCCAGCAGCTTGACACGTTTCTACGAGCAGTACTTC.